The 23 T cell receptor beta chains listed next were all sequenced from one sample in a study of blood T cell repertoires in COVID-19. TCRdb's table, derived via immunoSEQ multiplex PCR, lists solely in-frame clones and lacks some. This table holds about 200,000 clones, roughly 90% found once. The sample comprised peripheral blood. The receptor set was obtained from a woman aged 45 to 65 with acute or convalescent COVID-19.

The chain couples TRBV11-3 to TRBJ1-2, with TRBD1 as a possible D gene (6 bases). V shed 5 bases and J shed 4 bases, with 20 bases lying between them. Germline CDR1 SGHNT, CDR2 YENEEA. The CDR3 has 16 residues. CDR3 coding DNA: TGTGCCAGCAGCCCTGGGGGGGCAGGGGAATCCTATGGCTACACCTTC. Its translation: CASSPGGAGESYGYTF. Drawing the rest from reference TRBV11-3 and TRBJ1-2, the complete variable domain is EAGVVQSPRYKIIEKKQPVAFWCNPISGHNTLYWYLQNLGQGPELLIRYENEEAVDDSQLPKDRFSAERLKGVDSTLKIQPAELGDSAVYLCASSPGGAGESYGYTFGSGTRLTVV.

CDR3 DNA: TGTGCCAGCAGTTTAGCTTCCGTAAATGAGCAGTTCTTC. Translated: CASSLASVNEQFF. This sequence joins TRBV12-3 or TRBV12-4 and TRBJ2-1; D is unresolved. V lost 0 bases, J lost 7 bases, and 7 bases lay in between. This CDR3 region has 13 residues.

The rearrangement links TRBV18 to TRBJ2-3; 7 positions match TRBD2. The V gene end was trimmed by 0 bases and the J gene end by 6 bases; junction bases not matched to a gene: 6. The CDR3 is made up of 15 amino acids. The germline CDR1 and CDR2 sequences are KGHSH and LQKENI. The CDR3 DNA is TGTGCCAGCTCACCACCGACTTTGGGGGGGGATACGCAGTATTTT. Encoded protein: CASSPPTLGGDTQYF. Full variable domain (outside the CDR3, taken from reference TRBV18 and TRBJ2-3): NAGVMQNPRHLVRRRGQEARLRCSPMKGHSHVYWYRQLPEEGLKFMVYLQKENIIDESGMPKERFSAEFPKEGPSILRIQQVVRGDSAAYFCASSPPTLGGDTQYFGPGTRLTVL.

The CDR3 sequence is CASSGRAGSGRSTDTQYF. CDR3 in DNA: TGTGCCAGCAGCGGCCGAGCCGGCAGCGGGAGAAGCACAGATACGCAGTATTTT. The V and J genes are TRBV9 and TRBJ2-3, with 8 bases matching TRBD2. The ends lost 3 bases at V and 0 bases at J; junction bases unmatched: 12. Germline V gives CDR1 SGDLS, CDR2 YYNGEE. The length of the CDR3 is 18 residues.

The V gene is TRBV27, the J gene TRBJ1-1; D may be TRBD1 (5 bases). V lost 5 bases and J lost 5, with 18 bases in between. This CDR3 is 15 amino acids long. Germline loops: CDR1 MNHEY, CDR2 SMNVEV (reference sequence). CDR3 sequence: CASSQQGVVRTEAFF. CDR3 in DNA: TGTGCCAGCAGTCAGCAAGGGGTGGTACGGACTGAAGCTTTCTTT.

This clone was recorded only once. The V gene is TRBV3-1 (or the pseudogene TRBV3-2), the J gene TRBJ2-7, with D maybe TRBD2 (6 bases). The CDR3 extends over 12 amino acids. V was cut by 3 bases and J by 4 bases, with 7 bases left in between. Germline values: CDR1 LGHDT, CDR2 YNNKEL (reference sequence). Written as DNA, the CDR3 is TGTGCCAGCAGCCAGGGGGGTTACGAGCAGTACTTC. This codes for CASSQGGYEQYF.

The rearrangement links TRBV6-4 to TRBJ1-5; TRBD1 agrees at 10 bases. Germline CDR1 reads MRHNA; CDR2 reads SNTAGT. Unmatched junction bases numbered 11, after V lost 7 bases and J lost 2 bases. This CDR3 is built from 17 residues. CDR3 in DNA: TGTGCCAGCAACCGGGACAGGGGTGGTTGGCGCAATCAGCCCCAGCATTTT. This codes for CASNRDRGGWRNQPQHF.

This sequence joins TRBV6-6 and TRBJ2-3, with D perhaps TRBD1 (6 bases). CDR3 length: 16 residues. Germline CDR1 is MNHNY and CDR2 is SVGAGI (reference sequence). V was cut by 2 bases and J by 5 bases, with 17 bases left in between. CDR3 nucleotide sequence: TGTGCCAGCAGTTACGATGGACAGACAACGGGAGATACGCAGTATTTT. Its translation: CASSYDGQTTGDTQYF.

The V and J genes are TRBV30 and TRBJ1-2; perhaps TRBD1 as D (6 bases). Germline V gene data show CDR1 as GTSNPN and CDR2 as SVGIG (reference sequence). V was cut by 4 bases and J by 5 bases, with 11 bases left in between. This CDR3 has 12 residues. The CDR3 is CAWIGTKYGYTF. The DNA of the CDR3 is TGTGCCTGGATTGGGACAAAGTATGGCTACACCTTC.

This chain uses TRBV5-1 with TRBJ1-2, with TRBD1 identical over 8 bases. The CDR3 covers 13 residues. Germline lookup yields CDR1 SGHRS and CDR2 YFSETQ. Trimming at V came to 3 bases and at J to 4 bases, leaving 2 bases not matched to a gene. CDR3: CASSYDRGYGYTF. CDR3 in DNA: TGCGCCAGCAGCTATGACAGGGGCTATGGCTACACCTTC.

The V gene is TRBV5-1, the J gene TRBJ2-3; 10 nucleotides line up with TRBD1. There are 18 residues in the CDR3. V dropped 5 bases and J dropped 1; count of bases not matched to a gene: 13. Germline V lookup: CDR1 SGHRS, CDR2 YFSETQ. This CDR3 reads CASSVNQGTGAGTDTQYF. In DNA, the CDR3 is TGCGCCAGCAGTGTCAATCAGGGGACAGGGGCGGGCACAGATACGCAGTATTTT. Based on the CDR3 plus reference TRBV5-1 and TRBJ2-3, the full variable domain is KAGVTQTPRYLIKTRGQQVTLSCSPISGHRSVSWYQQTPGQGLQFLFEYFSETQRNKGNFPGRFSGRQFSNSRSEMNVSTLELGDSALYLCASSVNQGTGAGTDTQYFGPGTRLTVL.

V usage is TRBV11-3 and J usage is TRBJ1-2; D call uncertain. Germline V gene lookup returns CDR1 SGHNT and CDR2 YENEEA. V was clipped by 3 bases and J by 7 bases, with 12 bases between them. CDR3 size: 13 residues. The CDR3 region is CASSFPREGGYTF. CDR3 in DNA: TGTGCCAGCAGCTTTCCCCGGGAGGGTGGCTACACCTTC.

The chain carries TRBV6-4 and TRBJ2-1, with 9 bases lining up with TRBD1. The CDR3 covers 14 residues. Germline values: CDR1 MRHNA, CDR2 SNTAGT. Trimming cost V 6 bases and J 6 bases; bases outside gene matches: 6. CDR3 region: CASSQGQGGNEQFF. The CDR3 region has the DNA TGTGCCAGCAGCCAGGGACAGGGTGGCAATGAGCAGTTCTTC.

This rearrangement joins TRBV5-1 to TRBJ2-5, with a tentative D call TRBD1 (5 bases). Looked up from germline, CDR1 is SGHRS and CDR2 is YFSETQ. The ends were cut back, 1 base at V and 2 bases at J, with 12 bases in the middle. CDR3 length: 15 residues. CDR3: CASSLRLTAQETQYF. As DNA, the CDR3 is TGCGCCAGCAGCTTGCGTTTGACAGCTCAAGAGACCCAGTACTTC.

This chain links TRBV4-3 with TRBJ2-1, with D perhaps matching TRBD2 (6 bases). The CDR3 extends over 16 amino acids. V dropped 0 bases and J dropped 10 bases, with 19 bases sitting between them. Germline V gene sequence: CDR1 LGHNA, CDR2 YSLEER. The CDR3 sequence is CASSQDLAALQGEQFF. CDR3 sequence (DNA): TGCGCCAGCAGCCAAGATTTAGCGGCCCTTCAAGGGGAGCAGTTCTTC.

V usage is TRBV18 and J usage is TRBJ2-2, with 11 bases that match TRBD1. With V trimmed by 4 bases and J by 2 bases, 3 bases remained unmatched. The CDR3 totals 16 residues. CDR1 and CDR2 (germline): KGHSH, LQKENI. The CDR3 DNA reads TGTGCCAGCTCACGAGGACAGGGGGCCAACACCGGGGAGCTGTTTTTT. Translation gives CASSRGQGANTGELFF.

This clone occurred once. This chain joins TRBV19 and TRBJ1-5; 9 nucleotides line up with TRBD1. With 4 bases clipped from V and 4 bases from J, the junction kept 11 bases outside the gene matches. Per the germline V gene, CDR1 is LNHDA and CDR2 is SQIVND (reference sequence). CDR3 size: 17 residues. CDR3 coding DNA: TGTGCCAGTAGTACCCGGGCCGGGACAGGGAGGAATCAGCCCCAGCATTTT. This translates into CASSTRAGTGRNQPQHF.

The chain uses TRBV19 and TRBJ1-2; D remains ambiguous. The CDR3 consists of 13 residues. In germline, CDR1 is LNHDA, CDR2 SQIVND (reference sequence). V lost 7 bases, J lost 5 bases, and 14 bases lay in between. The DNA of the CDR3 is TGTGCCAGTACCGTAGCCACGGGGTATGGCTACACCTTC. Its protein is CASTVATGYGYTF.

The CDR3 reads CASSSPDRGQETQYF. The CDR3 DNA is TGTGCCAGCTCATCCCCAGACAGGGGACAAGAGACCCAGTACTTC. The chain recombines TRBV18 with TRBJ2-5; 8 positions agree with TRBD1. Germline lookup yields CDR1 KGHSH and CDR2 LQKENI. V was pared by 5 bases and J by 2 bases, with 7 bases of the junction left unmatched. This CDR3 comprises 15 residues.

Notes on this clone: A much larger clonotype is one base distant, so this may be a read error. V usage is TRBV7-8 and J usage is TRBJ1-5, with D tentatively TRBD1 (6 bases). The CDR3 loop spans 16 amino acids. Trimming removed 0 bases at V and 7 bases at J, with 16 bases between. The germline V gene encodes CDR1 SGHVS and CDR2 FQNEAQ. The CDR3 region has the DNA TGTGCCAGCAGCTTAGCGGGGGTAGGGGGGGAGCAGCCCCAGCATTTT. Translating gives CASSLAGVGGEQPQHF.

This chain links TRBV7-2 with TRBJ1-1, with D unclear. CDR1 is SGHTA and CDR2 is FQGNSA in the germline V gene. The V end was cut by 4 bases, the J end by 3 bases, with 15 bases between. This CDR3 is built from 15 residues. The CDR3 sequence is CASSYGRSWDTEAFF. Here the CDR3 DNA reads TGTGCCAGCAGCTACGGAAGGAGTTGGGACACTGAAGCTTTCTTT.

The chain has TRBV5-6 and TRBJ1-5, with D unclear. CDR3 size: 15 residues. V gave up 0 bases and J gave up 4 bases, with 11 bases separating them. Germline values: CDR1 SGHDT, CDR2 YYEEEE. CDR3 residues: CASSLAGNGNQPQHF. CDR3 bases: TGTGCCAGCAGCTTGGCGGGGAACGGAAATCAGCCCCAGCATTTT.

The chain recombines TRBV7-8 with TRBJ1-3; D not certain. Germline V gives CDR1 SGHVS, CDR2 FQNEAQ. The CDR3 runs to 14 residues. Deletions cut 1 base from V and 4 bases from J, with 8 bases between. The CDR3 nucleotides are TGTGCCAGCAGCTTAGGACGGAGGGGAAACACCATATATTTT. Translated, it gives CASSLGRRGNTIYF.